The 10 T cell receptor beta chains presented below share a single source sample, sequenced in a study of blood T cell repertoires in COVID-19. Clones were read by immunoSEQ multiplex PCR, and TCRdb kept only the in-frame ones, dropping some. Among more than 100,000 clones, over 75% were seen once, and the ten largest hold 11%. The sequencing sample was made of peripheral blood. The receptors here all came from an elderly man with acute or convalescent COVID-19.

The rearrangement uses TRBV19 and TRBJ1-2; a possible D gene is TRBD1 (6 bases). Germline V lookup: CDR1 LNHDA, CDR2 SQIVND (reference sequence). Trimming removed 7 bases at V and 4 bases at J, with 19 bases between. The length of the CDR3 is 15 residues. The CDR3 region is CASTSSGGLLYGYTF. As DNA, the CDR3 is TGTGCCAGTACCTCAAGCGGGGGCCTGCTCTATGGCTACACCTTC.

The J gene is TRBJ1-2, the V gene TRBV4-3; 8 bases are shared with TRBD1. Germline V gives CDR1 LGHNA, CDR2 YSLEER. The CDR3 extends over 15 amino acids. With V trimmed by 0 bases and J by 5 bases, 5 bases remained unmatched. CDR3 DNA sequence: TGCGCCAGCAGCCAAGATCACGGACAGGGTTATGGCTACACCTTC. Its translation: CASSQDHGQGYGYTF.

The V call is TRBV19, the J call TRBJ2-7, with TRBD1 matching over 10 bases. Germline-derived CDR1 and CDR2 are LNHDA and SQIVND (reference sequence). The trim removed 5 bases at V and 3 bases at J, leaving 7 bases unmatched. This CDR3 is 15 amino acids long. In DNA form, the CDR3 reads TGTGCCAGTAGTCCCCAGACAGGGGGCGTCTACGAGCAGTACTTC. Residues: CASSPQTGGVYEQYF.

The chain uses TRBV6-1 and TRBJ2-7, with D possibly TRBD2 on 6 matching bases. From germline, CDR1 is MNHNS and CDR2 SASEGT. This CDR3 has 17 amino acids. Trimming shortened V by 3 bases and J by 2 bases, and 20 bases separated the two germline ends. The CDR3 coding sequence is TGTGCCAGCAGTGACGGAGCGGGCCAGGCGCCTACCTACGAGCAGTACTTC. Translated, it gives CASSDGAGQAPTYEQYF.

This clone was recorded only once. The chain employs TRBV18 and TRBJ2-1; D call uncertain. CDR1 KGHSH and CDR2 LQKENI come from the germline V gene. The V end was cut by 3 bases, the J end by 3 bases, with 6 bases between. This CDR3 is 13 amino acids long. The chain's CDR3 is CASSPGSYNEQFF. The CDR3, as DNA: TGTGCCAGCTCACCGGGCAGCTACAATGAGCAGTTCTTC. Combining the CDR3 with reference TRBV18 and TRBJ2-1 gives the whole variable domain NAGVMQNPRHLVRRRGQEARLRCSPMKGHSHVYWYRQLPEEGLKFMVYLQKENIIDESGMPKERFSAEFPKEGPSILRIQQVVRGDSAAYFCASSPGSYNEQFFGPGTRLTVL.

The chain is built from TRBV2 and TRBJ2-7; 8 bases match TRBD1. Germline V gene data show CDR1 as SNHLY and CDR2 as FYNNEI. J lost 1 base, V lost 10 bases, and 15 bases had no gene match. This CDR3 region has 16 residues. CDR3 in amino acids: CATHRGGTGRSYEQYF. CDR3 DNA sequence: TGTGCCACCCACCGGGGCGGGACAGGTAGATCCTACGAGCAGTACTTC.

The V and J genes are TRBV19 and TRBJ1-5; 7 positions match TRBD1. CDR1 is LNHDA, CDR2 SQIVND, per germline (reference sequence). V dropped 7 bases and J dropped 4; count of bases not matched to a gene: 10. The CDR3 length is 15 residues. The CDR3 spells CASTLTGTANQPQHF. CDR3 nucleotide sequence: TGTGCCAGTACCCTGACGGGGACAGCAAATCAGCCCCAGCATTTT.

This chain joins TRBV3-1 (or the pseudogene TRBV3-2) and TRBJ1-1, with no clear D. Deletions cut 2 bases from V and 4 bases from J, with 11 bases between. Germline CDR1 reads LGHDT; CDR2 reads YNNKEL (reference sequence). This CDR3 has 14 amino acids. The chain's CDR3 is CASSQPGLGTEAFF. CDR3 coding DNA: TGTGCCAGCAGCCAACCGGGATTGGGCACTGAAGCTTTCTTT.

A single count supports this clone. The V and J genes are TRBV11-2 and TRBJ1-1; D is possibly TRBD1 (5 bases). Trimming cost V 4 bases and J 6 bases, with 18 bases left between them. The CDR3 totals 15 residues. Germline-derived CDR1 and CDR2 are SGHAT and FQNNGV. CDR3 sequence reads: CASSSRVSPRAEAFF. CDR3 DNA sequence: TGTGCCAGCAGCTCCAGGGTGAGCCCTAGGGCTGAAGCTTTCTTT.

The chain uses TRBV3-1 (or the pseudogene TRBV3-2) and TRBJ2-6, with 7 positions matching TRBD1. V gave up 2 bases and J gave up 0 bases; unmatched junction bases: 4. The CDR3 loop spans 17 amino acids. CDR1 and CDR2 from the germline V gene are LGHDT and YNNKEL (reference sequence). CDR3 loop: CASSQLGTASGANVLTF. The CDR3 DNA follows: TGTGCCAGCAGCCAACTCGGGACAGCCTCTGGGGCCAACGTCCTGACTTTC.